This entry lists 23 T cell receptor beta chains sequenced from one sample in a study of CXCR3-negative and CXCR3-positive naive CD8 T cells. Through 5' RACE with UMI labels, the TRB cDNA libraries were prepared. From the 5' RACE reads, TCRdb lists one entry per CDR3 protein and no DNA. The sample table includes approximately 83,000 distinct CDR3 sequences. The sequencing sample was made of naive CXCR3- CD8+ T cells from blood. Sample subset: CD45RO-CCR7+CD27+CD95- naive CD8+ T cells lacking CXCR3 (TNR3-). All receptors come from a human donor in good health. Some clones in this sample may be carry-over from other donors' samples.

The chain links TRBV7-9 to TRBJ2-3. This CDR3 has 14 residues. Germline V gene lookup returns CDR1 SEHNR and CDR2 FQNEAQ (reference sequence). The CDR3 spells CASSLRPSTDTQYF.

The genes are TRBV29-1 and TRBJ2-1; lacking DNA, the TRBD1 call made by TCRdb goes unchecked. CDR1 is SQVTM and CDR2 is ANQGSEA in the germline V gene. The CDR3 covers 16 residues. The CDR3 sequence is CSVEDPDRAAYNEQFF.

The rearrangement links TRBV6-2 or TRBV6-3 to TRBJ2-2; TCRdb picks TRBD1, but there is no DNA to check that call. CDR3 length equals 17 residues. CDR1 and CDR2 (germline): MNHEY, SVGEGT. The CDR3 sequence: CASSRGAWGRGTGELFF.

The CDR3 region is CASIGTSGSSGELFF. This chain uses TRBV28 with TRBJ2-2; checking the TCRdb D call of TRBD2 is not possible without DNA. CDR1 and CDR2 (germline): MDHEN, SYDVKM. The CDR3 spans 15 residues. The full variable domain, in which reference TRBV28 and TRBJ2-2 provide the parts outside the CDR3, is DVKVTQSSRYLVKRTGEKVFLECVQDMDHENMFWYRQDPGLGLRLIYFSYDVKMKEKGDIPEGYSVSREKKERFSLILESASTNQTSMYLCASIGTSGSSGELFFGEGSRLTVL.

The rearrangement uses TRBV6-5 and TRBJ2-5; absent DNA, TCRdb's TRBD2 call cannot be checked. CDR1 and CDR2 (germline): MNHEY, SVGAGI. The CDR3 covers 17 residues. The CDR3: CASSYIPRRAERETQYF.

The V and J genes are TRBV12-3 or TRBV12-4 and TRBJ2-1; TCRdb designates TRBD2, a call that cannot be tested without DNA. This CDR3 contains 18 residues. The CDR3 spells CASKTPGPGGGLYNEQFF.

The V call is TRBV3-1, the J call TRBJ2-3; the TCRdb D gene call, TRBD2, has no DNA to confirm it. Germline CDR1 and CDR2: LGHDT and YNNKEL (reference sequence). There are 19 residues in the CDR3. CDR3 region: CASSQDPPTSGGPQDTQYF.

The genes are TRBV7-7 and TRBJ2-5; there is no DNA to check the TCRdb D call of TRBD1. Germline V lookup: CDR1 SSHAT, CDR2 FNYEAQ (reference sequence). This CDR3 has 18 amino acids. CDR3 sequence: CASSLVSPATGRGETQYF.

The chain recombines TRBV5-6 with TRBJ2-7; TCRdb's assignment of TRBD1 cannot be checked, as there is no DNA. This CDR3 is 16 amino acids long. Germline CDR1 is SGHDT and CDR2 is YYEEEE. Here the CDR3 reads CASSLRATGPLYEQYF.

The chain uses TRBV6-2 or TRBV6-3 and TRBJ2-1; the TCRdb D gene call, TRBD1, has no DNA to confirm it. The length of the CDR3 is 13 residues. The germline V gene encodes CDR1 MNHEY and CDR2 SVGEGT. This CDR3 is CASKRRARNEQFF.

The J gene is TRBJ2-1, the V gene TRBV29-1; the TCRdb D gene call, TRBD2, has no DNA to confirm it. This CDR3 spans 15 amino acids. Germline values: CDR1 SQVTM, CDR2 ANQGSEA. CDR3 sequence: CSVELAGALGNEQFF.

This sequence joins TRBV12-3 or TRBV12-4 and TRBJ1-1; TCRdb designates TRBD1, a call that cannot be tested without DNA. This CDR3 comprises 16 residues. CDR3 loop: CASSLDREALNTEAFF.

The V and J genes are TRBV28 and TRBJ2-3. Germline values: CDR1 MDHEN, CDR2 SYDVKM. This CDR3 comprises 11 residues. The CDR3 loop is CASSGIDTQYF.

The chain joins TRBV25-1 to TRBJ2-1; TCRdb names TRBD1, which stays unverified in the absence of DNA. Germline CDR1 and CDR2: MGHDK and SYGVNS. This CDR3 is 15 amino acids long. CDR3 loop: CASSTDRLFYNEQFF.

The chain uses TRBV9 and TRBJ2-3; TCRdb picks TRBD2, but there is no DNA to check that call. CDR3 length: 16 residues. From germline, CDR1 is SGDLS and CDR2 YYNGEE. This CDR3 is CASSPWTSGGTDTQYF.

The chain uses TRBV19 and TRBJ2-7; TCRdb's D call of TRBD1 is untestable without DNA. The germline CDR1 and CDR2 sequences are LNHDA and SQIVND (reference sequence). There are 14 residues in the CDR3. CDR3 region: CATSFGTGHYEQYF.

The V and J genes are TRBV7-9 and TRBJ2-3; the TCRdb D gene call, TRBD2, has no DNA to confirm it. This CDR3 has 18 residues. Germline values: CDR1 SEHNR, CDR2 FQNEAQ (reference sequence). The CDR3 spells CASSLKQLAGDGTDTQYF. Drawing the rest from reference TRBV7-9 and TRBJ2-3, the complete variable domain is DTGVSQNPRHKITKRGQNVTFRCDPISEHNRLYWYRQTLGQGPEFLTYFQNEAQLEKSRLLSDRFSAERPKGSFSTLEIQRTEQGDSAMYLCASSLKQLAGDGTDTQYFGPGTRLTVL.

The CDR3 spells CASSPWTAGANVLTF. This chain links TRBV7-9 with TRBJ2-6; checking the TCRdb D call of TRBD1 is not possible without DNA. Per germline, CDR1 SEHNR and CDR2 FQNEAQ (reference sequence). The CDR3 has 15 residues.

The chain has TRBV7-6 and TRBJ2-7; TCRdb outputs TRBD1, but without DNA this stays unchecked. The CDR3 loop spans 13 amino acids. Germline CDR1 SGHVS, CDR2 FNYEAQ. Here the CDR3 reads CASSSRDGAEQYF.

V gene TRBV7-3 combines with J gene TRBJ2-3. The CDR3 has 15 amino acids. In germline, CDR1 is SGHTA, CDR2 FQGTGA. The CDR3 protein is CASSLTWDITDTQYF.

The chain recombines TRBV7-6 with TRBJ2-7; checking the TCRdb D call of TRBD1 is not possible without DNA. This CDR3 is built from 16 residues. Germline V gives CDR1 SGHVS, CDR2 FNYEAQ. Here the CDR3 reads CASSDRQGLSSYEQYF.

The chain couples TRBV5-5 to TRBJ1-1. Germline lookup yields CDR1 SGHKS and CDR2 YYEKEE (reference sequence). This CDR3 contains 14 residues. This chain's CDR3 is CASSLDIENTEAFF.

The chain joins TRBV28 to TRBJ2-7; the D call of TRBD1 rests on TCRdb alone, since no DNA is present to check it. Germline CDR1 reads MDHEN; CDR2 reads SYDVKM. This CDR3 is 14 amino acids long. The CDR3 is CASAPGTDHREQYF.